This passage covers 28 T cell receptor beta chains from one sample sequenced in a study of shared clonotypes between healthy human individuals. Libraries were prepared by immunoSEQ multiplex PCR; TCRdb keeps only in-frame clonotypes and omits some of them. The sample carries about 1,900,000 clones, about 95% recorded once. Only CD45RO-negative cells positively selected for CCR7 counted as naive CD8 cells, so terminally differentiated effector memory CD45RA+ cells were excluded. The specimen sequenced was naive CD8+ T cells sorted from blood. Receptors were obtained from a man younger than 35 in good health.

The chain combines TRBV19 with TRBJ2-2; D unclear. This CDR3 is 12 amino acids long. V was shortened by 10 bases and J by 4 bases, with 10 bases between the two germline ends. The germline V gene has CDR1 LNHDA and CDR2 SQIVND (reference sequence). The CDR3 DNA follows: TGTGCCACCGATCGGATCACCGGGGAGCTGTTTTTT. It translates to CATDRITGELFF.

The chain uses TRBV27 and TRBJ1-4, with D hard to call. The CDR3 length is 16 residues. Germline V gene data show CDR1 as MNHEY and CDR2 as SMNVEV (reference sequence). Trimming took off 2 bases at V and 5 bases at J, with 15 bases between the two ends. CDR3 bases: TGTGCCAGCAGTTTAATTCCCCCAAGGGAGAATGAAAAACTGTTTTTT. Its translation: CASSLIPPRENEKLFF.

The chain combines TRBV13 with TRBJ2-7, with TRBD2 as a possible D gene (6 bases). The V gene lost 5 bases and the J gene lost 1 base, with 15 bases spanning the gap. The CDR3 spans 15 residues. The V gene's germline CDR1 is PRHDT and CDR2 FYEKMQ (reference sequence). Here the CDR3 DNA reads TGTGCCAGCAGCCGAGTGGAGGGTCGGTCCTACGAGCAGTACTTC. This gives the protein CASSRVEGRSYEQYF.

The CDR3 coding sequence is TGTGCCAGCAGCTTCCGGGTGACCAATGAGCAGTTCTTC. It encodes CASSFRVTNEQFF. The chain recombines TRBV11-2 with TRBJ2-1, with unresolved D. V lost 3 bases and J lost 6, with 9 bases in between. The CDR3 spans 13 residues. In germline, CDR1 is SGHAT, CDR2 FQNNGV.

With respect to this clone: In the same sample, other DNA sequences code for this CDR3. This chain uses TRBV4-1 with TRBJ2-7, with 10 bases that match TRBD1. The CDR3 runs to 15 residues. The V and J ends lost 1 base and 4 bases, in that order; junction bases with no gene match: 4. Germline V gene data show CDR1 as MGHRA and CDR2 as YSYEKL. Written as DNA, the CDR3 is TGCGCCAGCAGCCAAGGGGACAGGGGCCAATACGAGCAGTACTTC. This sequence encodes CASSQGDRGQYEQYF.

This chain uses TRBV14 with TRBJ1-1; D is uncertain. The CDR3 sequence is 15 residues long. Germline V lookup: CDR1 SGHDN, CDR2 FVKESK. The V end was cut by 4 bases, the J end by 0 bases, with 12 bases between. The CDR3 DNA is TGTGCCAGCAGCCTCTCGGAACACCTGAACACTGAAGCTTTCTTT. This codes for CASSLSEHLNTEAFF.

The chain uses TRBV19 and TRBJ2-7; D perhaps matches TRBD2 (6 bases). V was pared by 1 base and J by 2 bases, with 12 bases between. Germline CDR1 and CDR2: LNHDA and SQIVND (reference sequence). There are 15 residues in the CDR3. CDR3 DNA sequence: TGTGCCAGTAGTATAGTAGGGGACTTAACCTACGAGCAGTACTTC. Translation gives CASSIVGDLTYEQYF. Combining the CDR3 with reference TRBV19 and TRBJ2-7 gives the whole variable domain DGGITQSPKYLFRKEGQNVTLSCEQNLNHDAMYWYRQDPGQGLRLIYYSQIVNDFQKGDIAEGYSVSREKKESFPLTVTSAQKNPTAFYLCASSIVGDLTYEQYFGPGTRLTVT.

Note on this clone: The same CDR3 also results from other DNA sequences found in this sample. J is TRBJ1-6 and V is TRBV5-6; D unresolved. V lost 0 bases and J 8 bases, leaving 3 bases between the germline ends. Germline loops: CDR1 SGHDT, CDR2 YYEEEE. The CDR3 totals 12 residues. The CDR3 spells CASSLDYSPLHF. CDR3 DNA sequence: TGTGCCAGCAGCTTGGATTATTCACCCCTCCACTTT.

This chain links TRBV11-2 with TRBJ2-2; D is perhaps TRBD2 (7 bases). CDR1 and CDR2 (germline): SGHAT, FQNNGV. Trimming took 2 bases from V and 2 from J, leaving 15 bases between them. The CDR3 totals 17 residues. CDR3 DNA sequence: TGTGCCAGCAGCTTACCAAACCCGGGGGGCAACACCGGGGAGCTGTTTTTT. This gives the protein CASSLPNPGGNTGELFF.

The chain links TRBV4-3 to TRBJ1-1, with D possibly being TRBD1 (5 bases). CDR3 length: 14 residues. Germline CDR1 is LGHNA and CDR2 is YSLEER. V was trimmed by 3 bases and J by 3 bases, leaving 11 bases between them. DNA for the CDR3: TGCGCCAGCAGCCATCTTGACAGCTACACTGAAGCTTTCTTT. Translated: CASSHLDSYTEAFF.

The V and J genes are TRBV4-3 and TRBJ2-7, with D possibly being TRBD1 (5 bases). V was shortened by 4 bases and J by 0 bases, with 13 bases between the two germline ends. Looked up from germline, CDR1 is LGHNA and CDR2 is YSLEER. The CDR3 runs 15 residues. The chain's CDR3 is CASSPGLAYSYEQYF. The CDR3 DNA reads as TGCGCCAGCAGCCCAGGGCTGGCCTACTCCTACGAGCAGTACTTC.

The chain links TRBV29-1 to TRBJ2-5; TRBD2 agrees at 9 bases. CDR1 is SQVTM, CDR2 ANQGSEA, per germline. CDR3 size: 15 residues. V trimming: 6 bases; J trimming: 4 bases; junction bases outside the gene matches: 12. CDR3 in amino acids: CSVQGLAGPLETQYF. The CDR3 DNA sequence: TGCAGCGTCCAGGGTCTAGCGGGACCATTAGAGACCCAGTACTTC.

This chain connects TRBV27 to TRBJ2-1, with D perhaps matching TRBD1 (6 bases). Trimming took 3 bases from V and 0 from J, leaving 9 bases between them. The CDR3 is 15 residues long. Germline assignment: CDR1 MNHEY and CDR2 SMNVEV (reference sequence). CDR3 DNA: TGTGCCAGCAGTTTTACAGGGCCCTCCTACAATGAGCAGTTCTTC. It codes for CASSFTGPSYNEQFF.

The CDR3 DNA sequence: TGTGCCAGCACATCTAGCGGGAGTGGCAATGAGCAGTTCTTC. Translation gives CASTSSGSGNEQFF. The chain recombines TRBV6-1 with TRBJ2-1; 10 bases line up with TRBD2. CDR3 size: 14 residues. CDR1 is MNHNS, CDR2 SASEGT, per germline. V gave up 7 bases and J gave up 6 bases; unmatched junction bases: 6.

The CDR3 loop reads CASSESVGTLMTQYF. The CDR3 coding sequence is TGTGCCAGCAGTGAATCGGTTGGAACATTGATGACCCAGTACTTC. J is TRBJ2-5 and V is TRBV2; D remains unclear. This CDR3 spans 15 amino acids. V dropped 2 bases and J dropped 7 bases, with 17 bases sitting between them. The germline CDR1 and CDR2 sequences are SNHLY and FYNNEI. Full variable domain (missing parts from reference TRBV2 and TRBJ2-5): EPEVTQTPSHQVTQMGQEVILRCVPISNHLYFYWYRQILGQKVEFLVSFYNNEISEKSEIFDDQFSVERPDGSNFTLKIRSTKLEDSAMYFCASSESVGTLMTQYFGPGTRLLVL.

CDR3 bases: TGTGCCAGCAGCTTCCAGACTAGCGGGTATACAGATACGCAGTATTTT. Translation: CASSFQTSGYTDTQYF. The gene calls are TRBV7-6 and TRBJ2-3; 10 nucleotides match TRBD2. This CDR3 has 16 amino acids. Germline V gene data show CDR1 as SGHVS and CDR2 as FNYEAQ. The V segment lost 3 bases and the J segment 3 bases; nucleotides outside the gene matches: 6.

J is TRBJ1-1 and V is TRBV11-2; the D is unclear. V was cut by 0 bases and J by 0 bases, with 5 bases left in between. The CDR3 is 14 residues long. From germline, CDR1 is SGHAT and CDR2 FQNNGV. CDR3 nucleotide sequence: TGTGCCAGCAGCTTAGAACAGCTGAACACTGAAGCTTTCTTT. This gives the protein CASSLEQLNTEAFF.

The rearrangement joins TRBV7-9 to TRBJ2-5, with D possibly being TRBD1 (7 bases). CDR1 is SEHNR and CDR2 is FQNEAQ in the germline V gene (reference sequence). The CDR3 has 14 residues. Trimming left V 4 bases short and J 5 bases short, with 14 bases between. The CDR3 here is CASSYPQGRETQYF. In DNA form, the CDR3 reads TGTGCCAGCAGCTACCCACAGGGGAGGGAGACCCAGTACTTC.

The chain couples TRBV7-8 to TRBJ1-5, with D uncertain. Per germline, CDR1 SGHVS and CDR2 FQNEAQ. There are 17 residues in the CDR3. V lost 1 base to trimming and J lost 1 base, with 14 bases between them. The CDR3 loop is CASSLEDWAESNQPQHF. CDR3 bases: TGTGCCAGCAGCTTAGAGGATTGGGCCGAGAGCAATCAGCCCCAGCATTTT. Using reference TRBV7-8 and TRBJ1-5 for the parts outside the CDR3, the full variable domain is GAGVSQSPRYKVAKRGQDVALRCDPISGHVSLFWYQQALGQGPEFLTYFQNEAQLDKSGLPSDRFFAERPEGSVSTLKIQRTQQEDSAVYLCASSLEDWAESNQPQHFGDGTRLSIL.

This chain joins TRBV12-5 and TRBJ2-1; TRBD2 agrees at 15 bases. In germline, CDR1 is LGHNT, CDR2 FRNRAP. The ends lost 5 bases at V and 6 bases at J; junction bases unmatched: 5. CDR3 length: 16 residues. The CDR3 sequence: CASGGLAGGSGNEQFF. DNA of the CDR3: TGTGCTAGTGGTGGACTAGCGGGAGGGTCGGGCAATGAGCAGTTCTTC. Supplemented by reference TRBV12-5 and TRBJ2-1, the full variable domain reads DARVTQTPRHKVTEMGQEVTMRCQPILGHNTVFWYRQTMMQGLELLAYFRNRAPLDDSGMPKDRFSAEMPDATLATLKIQPSEPRDSAVYFCASGGLAGGSGNEQFFGPGTRLTVL.

This rearrangement joins TRBV6-6 to TRBJ1-4; D gene ambiguous. This CDR3 region has 12 residues. V was cut by 3 bases and J by 8 bases, with 7 bases left in between. Germline V gene lookup returns CDR1 MNHNY and CDR2 SVGAGI (reference sequence). CDR3 protein: CASSYLDEKLFF. The CDR3 DNA sequence: TGTGCCAGCAGTTATTTGGACGAAAAACTGTTTTTT.

The chain has TRBV2 and TRBJ2-7; 7 bases align to TRBD1. This CDR3 has 13 amino acids. The germline V gene has CDR1 SNHLY and CDR2 FYNNEI. Losses at the gene ends were 6 bases for V and 0 bases for J; bases not matched to a gene: 2. The CDR3 sequence: CASSTGASYEQYF. The CDR3 coding sequence is TGTGCCAGCAGCACAGGGGCCTCCTACGAGCAGTACTTC.

The chain's CDR3 is CASSQKAATEAFF. DNA of the CDR3: TGCGCCAGCAGCCAAAAGGCGGCCACTGAAGCTTTCTTT. The chain uses TRBV4-1 and TRBJ1-1; D call uncertain. There are 13 residues in the CDR3. V gave up 2 bases and J gave up 4 bases, with 8 bases separating them. Germline CDR1 reads MGHRA; CDR2 reads YSYEKL.

The chain's CDR3 is CASSVRGLAEPLTSTDTQYF. The CDR3 nucleotides are TGTGCCAGCAGCGTCCGGGGACTAGCCGAGCCTTTAACTAGCACAGATACGCAGTATTTT. The rearrangement links TRBV9 to TRBJ2-3; 9 bases map to TRBD2. This CDR3 comprises 20 residues. Germline assignment: CDR1 SGDLS and CDR2 YYNGEE. The junction had 16 bases not matched to a gene; V was cut back by 2 bases and J by 0 bases.

J is TRBJ1-4 and V is TRBV6-5; perhaps TRBD1 as D (6 bases). The CDR3 is 15 residues long. CDR1 is MNHEY, CDR2 SVGAGI, per germline. V shed 5 bases and J shed 4 bases, with 14 bases lying between them. CDR3 DNA: TGTGCCAGCAGTACCGGGGGCGGCGGTAATGAAAAACTGTTTTTT. Encoded protein: CASSTGGGGNEKLFF.

The chain employs TRBV7-2 and TRBJ2-7, with TRBD1 as a possible D gene (6 bases). V lost 3 bases and J lost 3, with 9 bases in between. The CDR3 spans 13 residues. The V gene's germline CDR1 is SGHTA and CDR2 FQGNSA. This CDR3 reads CASSFYRDYEQYF. CDR3 sequence (DNA): TGTGCCAGCAGCTTCTACAGGGACTACGAGCAGTACTTC.

CDR3 nucleotides: TGCGCCAGCAGGGGACAGGGGGCGGAAGAGCAGTACTTC. As protein: CASRGQGAEEQYF. The V gene is TRBV4-1, the J gene TRBJ2-7; 12 bases align to TRBD1. V shed 6 bases and J 7 bases; nucleotides not matched to a gene: 4. CDR1 and CDR2 (germline): MGHRA, YSYEKL. The CDR3 is 13 amino acids.

The chain combines TRBV19 with TRBJ1-1; D is perhaps TRBD1 (5 bases). V was cut by 3 bases and J by 6 bases, with 20 bases left in between. This CDR3 has 16 amino acids. Germline lookup yields CDR1 LNHDA and CDR2 SQIVND (reference sequence). The CDR3 region is CASSIRDVTLPAEAFF. CDR3 sequence (DNA): TGTGCCAGTAGTATTAGGGACGTCACCCTCCCCGCTGAAGCTTTCTTT.